These 32 T cell receptor beta chains came from one sample sequenced in a study of CD8 T cells in ankylosing spondylitis. Study-level results: The study identified a TCR beta motif of several highly homologous variants that appeared characteristic of ankylosing spondylitis blood.

TCRdb re-derived calls from the 5' RACE reads in MiXCR, one entry per CDR3 protein. The sample lists more than 500,000 distinct CDR3 sequences, about 5.2% occurring once. The antigens for these receptors are not known. Sequencing input: blood, either unsorted or a sorted T cell fraction (not recorded which). All receptors come from a male donor with ankylosing spondylitis.

This clonotype was observed many times. The chain carries TRBV7-6 and TRBJ2-2; no firm D call. The CDR3 runs 16 residues. CDR1 and CDR2 from the germline V gene are SGHVS and FNYEAQ. The V end lost 0 bases, the J end lost 6 bases, and 14 bases lay between the germline ends. CDR3 sequence: CASSLAPVSRPGELFF. CDR3 DNA: TGTGCCAGCAGCTTAGCTCCAGTTAGCCGGCCCGGGGAGCTGTTTTTT.

This clonotype occurred many times. The chain has TRBV7-9 and TRBJ2-3; maybe TRBD1 (5 bases). CDR1 is SEHNR, CDR2 FQNEAQ, per germline (reference sequence). V gave up 3 bases and J gave up 6 bases, with 13 bases separating them. CDR3 length: 14 residues. The DNA for the CDR3 is TGTGCCAGCAGCTTTAGCAGGGAAGAGGATACGCAGTATTTT. It encodes CASSFSREEDTQYF.

This clonotype has ten or more counts. This chain connects TRBV9 to TRBJ2-1, with 9 bases that match TRBD2. The V and J ends lost 3 bases and 3 bases, in that order; junction bases with no gene match: 7. The germline CDR1 and CDR2 sequences are SGDLS and YYNGEE. There are 16 residues in the CDR3. The CDR3 sequence: CASSASGGGVYNEQFF. CDR3 coding DNA: TGTGCCAGCAGCGCATCGGGCGGGGGGGTCTACAATGAGCAGTTCTTC. Complete variable domain (other parts from reference TRBV9 and TRBJ2-1): DSGVTQTPKHLITATGQRVTLRCSPRSGDLSVYWYQQSLDQGLQFLIQYYNGEERAKGNILERFSAQQFPDLHSELNLSSLELGDSALYFCASSASGGGVYNEQFFGPGTRLTVL.

This rearrangement joins TRBV9 to TRBJ2-7, with D perhaps TRBD1 (5 bases). Germline V gives CDR1 SGDLS, CDR2 YYNGEE. Trimming stripped 2 bases from V and 5 bases from J, with 11 bases between. The CDR3 contains 13 residues. DNA for the CDR3: TGTGCCAGCAGCGTCTCAGGGTTCGACGAGCAGTACTTC. It yields the protein CASSVSGFDEQYF. Using reference TRBV9 and TRBJ2-7 for the parts outside the CDR3, the full variable domain is DSGVTQTPKHLITATGQRVTLRCSPRSGDLSVYWYQQSLDQGLQFLIQYYNGEERAKGNILERFSAQQFPDLHSELNLSSLELGDSALYFCASSVSGFDEQYFGPGTRLTVT.

This chain links TRBV5-5 with TRBJ2-1; D remains ambiguous. The V end was cut by 2 bases, the J end by 8 bases, with 11 bases between. This CDR3 comprises 13 residues. CDR1 and CDR2 from the germline V gene are SGHKS and YYEKEE (reference sequence). DNA for the CDR3: TGTGCCAGCAGCTTCGGGCAGGCGGATGAGCAGTTCTTC. Translated: CASSFGQADEQFF.

In its sample, this clonotype was seen a few times. The chain has TRBV6-2 or TRBV6-3 and TRBJ2-7; TRBD2 matches at 7 bases. V shed 7 bases, J shed 1 base, and the junction held 4 bases outside the gene matches. There are 13 residues in the CDR3. CDR1 MNHEY and CDR2 SVGEGT come from the germline V gene. The CDR3 here is CASKGSGSYEQYF. CDR3 bases: TGTGCCAGCAAAGGTAGCGGGTCCTACGAGCAGTACTTC.

This clonotype has ten or more counts. The chain is built from TRBV7-8 and TRBJ2-7, with D possibly TRBD2 on 5 matching bases. The CDR3 has 11 residues. The V and J ends lost 6 bases and 7 bases respectively, with 10 bases between them. Germline V gene lookup returns CDR1 SGHVS and CDR2 FQNEAQ. CDR3 protein: CASRSGWEQYF. The CDR3 DNA follows: TGTGCCAGCAGGTCGGGGTGGGAGCAGTACTTC.

This clonotype was seen a handful of times. V usage is TRBV7-2 and J usage is TRBJ2-1, with TRBD2 matching 10 bases. Unmatched junction bases numbered 7, after V lost 2 bases and J lost 9 bases. Germline CDR1 is SGHTA and CDR2 is FQGNSA. The CDR3 extends over 15 amino acids. The CDR3 sequence: CASSLRSGGAGEQFF. The CDR3 region has the DNA TGTGCCAGCAGCTTAAGGAGCGGGGGGGCCGGTGAGCAGTTCTTC. The full variable domain, rest sourced from reference TRBV7-2 and TRBJ2-1, is GAGVSQSPSNKVTEKGKDVELRCDPISGHTALYWYRQSLGQGLEFLIYFQGNSAPDKSGLPSDRFSAERTGGSVSTLTIQRTQQEDSAVYLCASSLRSGGAGEQFFGPGTRLTVL.

This clonotype was counted between two and nine times. The chain links TRBV28 to TRBJ2-5, with 11 bases identical to TRBD2. The V gene's germline CDR1 is MDHEN and CDR2 SYDVKM. V dropped 6 bases and J dropped 2; count of bases not matched to a gene: 11. The CDR3 has 17 amino acids. The CDR3 loop is CASSQSASGRFQETQYF. In nucleotides, the CDR3 is TGTGCCAGCAGCCAAAGTGCTAGCGGGAGGTTTCAAGAGACCCAGTACTTC.

This clonotype was counted at least ten times. The genes are TRBV5-1 and TRBJ2-1, with TRBD1 identical over 8 bases. CDR1 is SGHRS, CDR2 YFSETQ, per germline. V lost 0 bases and J lost 1; bases outside the gene matches: 3. The CDR3 extends over 16 amino acids. The CDR3: CASSLGQGASYNEQFF. CDR3 coding DNA: TGCGCCAGCAGCTTGGGTCAGGGGGCGTCCTACAATGAGCAGTTCTTC.

The table lists this clonotype with many counts. The V gene is TRBV4-1, the J gene TRBJ1-2; D is perhaps TRBD1 (5 bases). CDR1 is MGHRA and CDR2 is YSYEKL in the germline V gene. The CDR3 spans 13 residues. V was trimmed by 2 bases and J by 8 bases, leaving 12 bases between them. The CDR3 reads CASSQSGTPGYTF. As DNA, the CDR3 is TGCGCCAGCAGCCAATCCGGGACTCCGGGCTACACCTTC.

In its sample, this clonotype was seen once. The rearrangement links TRBV14 to TRBJ2-5; the D gene is possibly TRBD2 (6 bases). V gave up 3 bases and J gave up 4 bases, with 12 bases separating them. Germline V gene sequence: CDR1 SGHDN, CDR2 FVKESK. This CDR3 is 14 amino acids long. CDR3 in amino acids: CASSQWRGGETQYF. The CDR3 nucleotides read TGTGCCAGCAGCCAGTGGAGGGGAGGAGAGACCCAGTACTTC.

This chain connects TRBV6-2 or TRBV6-3 to TRBJ1-1; no firm D call. V was clipped by 5 bases and J by 9 bases, with 10 bases between them. The germline gives CDR1 MNHEY, CDR2 SVGEGT. The CDR3 totals 11 residues. CDR3 amino acids: CASSQTIKAFF. CDR3 sequence (DNA): TGTGCCAGCAGTCAGACAATAAAAGCTTTCTTT.

This clonotype came up many times. The CDR3 here is CASSLVGNLYGYTF. The CDR3 DNA reads TGTGCCAGCAGTTTAGTTGGCAACCTCTATGGCTACACCTTC. The rearrangement joins TRBV12-3 or TRBV12-4 to TRBJ1-2, with unresolved D. With 1 base removed from V and 4 bases from J, the gap between germline ends came to 10 bases. The CDR3 covers 14 residues.

This clonotype was picked up a small number of times. The chain employs TRBV20-1 and TRBJ2-7; D not certain. This CDR3 is built from 14 residues. V was clipped by 8 bases and J by 0 bases, with 17 bases between them. Germline V gives CDR1 DFQATT, CDR2 SNEGSKA (reference sequence). The CDR3 here is CSHQRPLGSYEQYF. The DNA for the CDR3 is TGCAGTCATCAACGCCCATTGGGCTCCTACGAGCAGTACTTC.

A remark on this clonotype: A much larger clone differs by one base, so this may be a read error. The CDR3 carries no conserved terminal phenylalanine or tryptophan, so it likely arises from a read error. V is TRBV29-1 and J is TRBJ1-1; the D is unclear. Germline V gene lookup returns CDR1 SQVTM and CDR2 ANQGSEA. This CDR3 is built from 13 residues. The V and J ends lost 3 bases and 7 bases respectively, with 15 bases between them. The CDR3 reads CSVDVPIRSEAFL. Here the CDR3 DNA reads TGCAGCGTTGATGTACCGATTAGGAGTGAAGCTTTCCTT.

The table lists this clonotype with many counts. V is TRBV4-1 and J is TRBJ2-7; tentatively, D is TRBD1 (5 bases). There are 17 residues in the CDR3. Deletions cut 4 bases from V and 0 bases from J, with 19 bases between. CDR1 is MGHRA and CDR2 is YSYEKL in the germline V gene. The CDR3 here is CASSREMGQGLSYEQYF. The CDR3 DNA is TGCGCCAGCAGCCGAGAGATGGGCCAGGGCCTCTCCTACGAGCAGTACTTC.

This clonotype occurred many times. V gene TRBV12-3 or TRBV12-4 combines with J gene TRBJ1-3; tentatively, D is TRBD1 (5 bases). V was cut by 3 bases and J by 0 bases, with 9 bases left in between. The CDR3 is 15 residues long. The CDR3 is CASSLEGNSGNTIYF. Here the CDR3 DNA reads TGTGCCAGCAGTTTGGAGGGGAACTCTGGAAACACCATATATTTT.

On this clonotype itself: One base away lies a much larger clone, so this may be a sequencing read error. The rearrangement joins TRBV28 to TRBJ2-7, with D perhaps matching TRBD2 (5 bases). The germline V gene has CDR1 MDHEN and CDR2 SYDVKM. This CDR3 comprises 11 residues. The CDR3 loop reads CANSFGESQYF. The CDR3 nucleotides are TGTGCCAACAGTTTTGGGGAGTCGCAGTACTTC. The full variable domain, with the rest looked up from reference TRBV28 and TRBJ2-7, is DVKVTQSSRYLVKRTGEKVFLECVQDMDHENMFWYRQDPGLGLRLIYFSYDVKMKEKGDIPEGYSVSREKKERFSLILESASTNQTSMYLCANSFGESQYFGPGTRLTVT.

This clonotype was counted many times. This chain links TRBV27 with TRBJ2-3; D gene ambiguous. The length of the CDR3 is 13 residues. Deletions cut 2 bases from V and 7 bases from J, with 10 bases between. Germline V lookup: CDR1 MNHEY, CDR2 SMNVEV (reference sequence). The CDR3: CASSLLQQNTQYF. In DNA, the CDR3 is TGTGCCAGCAGTTTACTCCAACAGAATACGCAGTATTTT.

This clonotype was recorded a few times. The V and J genes are TRBV7-8 and TRBJ1-1; D perhaps matches TRBD1 (6 bases). The length of the CDR3 is 16 residues. The V gene's germline CDR1 is SGHVS and CDR2 FQNEAQ. V was clipped by 6 bases and J by 4 bases, with 21 bases between them. The CDR3 coding sequence is TGTGCCAGCAGGGTCAACTCACAGGGAGGCGGCACTGAAGCTTTCTTT. Its protein is CASRVNSQGGGTEAFF.

The sample holds many counts of this clonotype. CDR3 nucleotide sequence: TGTGCCAGCAGTGACAGGGGCCCCGGGTACAATGAGCAGTTCTTC. This sequence encodes CASSDRGPGYNEQFF. The rearrangement joins TRBV27 to TRBJ2-1; 8 bases align to TRBD1. Germline V gene sequence: CDR1 MNHEY, CDR2 SMNVEV (reference sequence). The V and J ends lost 5 bases and 4 bases, in that order; junction bases with no gene match: 7. The CDR3 has 15 amino acids.

This clonotype was detected only a few times. This chain joins TRBV4-1 and TRBJ2-3; D may match TRBD1 or TRBD2 (5 bases each). This CDR3 contains 16 residues. Trimming removed 3 bases at V and 2 bases at J, with 15 bases between. Germline lookup yields CDR1 MGHRA and CDR2 YSYEKL. CDR3 bases: TGCGCCAGCAGCCATCCCCGGGACCGAGCCACAGATACGCAGTATTTT. Its translation is CASSHPRDRATDTQYF.

At least ten counts were recorded for this clonotype. The gene calls are TRBV6-5 and TRBJ2-3; tentatively, D is TRBD1 or TRBD2 (6 bases each). The CDR3 is made up of 15 amino acids. The germline V gene has CDR1 MNHEY and CDR2 SVGAGI. V lost 2 bases and J 4 bases, leaving 13 bases between the germline ends. CDR3 nucleotide sequence: TGTGCCAGCAGTTACGCCAGGGGAGGCCCAGATACGCAGTATTTT. Its protein product is CASSYARGGPDTQYF.

This clonotype was counted many times. The chain uses TRBV10-3 and TRBJ2-7, with a tentative D call TRBD1 (5 bases). Deletions cut 2 bases from V and 5 bases from J, with 13 bases between. CDR3 size: 14 residues. The germline V gene encodes CDR1 ENHRY and CDR2 SYGVKD. The CDR3 sequence: CAISEPEEGDEQYF. The CDR3, as DNA: TGTGCCATCAGTGAGCCCGAAGAAGGGGACGAGCAGTACTTC.

V usage is TRBV5-1 and J usage is TRBJ1-1; TRBD1 is a possible D gene (6 bases). V was cut by 6 bases and J by 10 bases, with 19 bases left in between. CDR1 and CDR2 from the germline V gene are SGHRS and YFSETQ. The CDR3 consists of 13 residues. The CDR3, as DNA: TGCGCCAGCACCGACGAGACAGGCAGCCGAGCTTTCTTT. It is translated as CASTDETGSRAFF.

The sample holds many counts of this clonotype. The V and J genes are TRBV20-1 and TRBJ1-4, with TRBD1 as a possible D gene (5 bases). Germline CDR1 and CDR2: DFQATT and SNEGSKA (reference sequence). V lost 2 bases and J 6 bases, leaving 13 bases between the germline ends. The CDR3 covers 14 residues. The CDR3 loop reads CSARPRVGYEKLFF. The CDR3 nucleotides read TGCAGTGCTAGACCCAGGGTGGGTTATGAAAAACTGTTTTTT.

The chain is built from TRBV28 and TRBJ2-5, with 9 bases lining up with TRBD1. Germline values: CDR1 MDHEN, CDR2 SYDVKM. The CDR3 totals 16 residues. Losses at the gene ends were 5 bases for V and 5 bases for J; bases not matched to a gene: 12. CDR3 bases: TGTGCCAGCAGTCCTCAGGGACAGGGACTTTCGGAGACCCAGTACTTC. Translation: CASSPQGQGLSETQYF.

This clonotype showed up just a few times. The chain joins TRBV4-1 to TRBJ2-1; tentative D call: TRBD2 (5 bases). With 4 bases removed from V and 0 bases from J, the gap between germline ends came to 19 bases. This CDR3 has 18 residues. CDR1 is MGHRA, CDR2 YSYEKL, per germline. The CDR3 bases are TGCGCCAGCAGCCGAGGACCTGGGATGGGAGTCTCCTACAATGAGCAGTTCTTC. It codes for CASSRGPGMGVSYNEQFF.

This clonotype was picked up many times. V is TRBV4-2 and J is TRBJ2-3; 10 bases match TRBD2. J was trimmed by 5 bases and V by 1 base; bases with no gene match: 12. Germline-derived CDR1 and CDR2 are LGHNA and YNFKEQ. The CDR3 is 18 amino acids. The CDR3 nucleotides are TGTGCCAGCAGCCAAGTAGAGCCTAGCGGGGGCTATGGAGATACGCAGTATTTT. Residues: CASSQVEPSGGYGDTQYF.

This clonotype was observed many times. J is TRBJ1-1 and V is TRBV6-2 or TRBV6-3; perhaps TRBD1 as D (6 bases). The V end lost 6 bases, the J end lost 5 bases, and 19 bases lay between the germline ends. The CDR3 sequence is 15 residues long. Germline V lookup: CDR1 MNHEY, CDR2 SVGEGT. The CDR3 nucleotides are TGTGCCAGCAGCCCCCCCCAGGGGCTTTTGACTGAAGCTTTCTTT. This codes for CASSPPQGLLTEAFF.

This clonotype has at least ten counts. The genes are TRBV6-1 and TRBJ1-1, with D unclear. The germline V and J ends were trimmed by 2 bases and 0 bases, with 7 bases remaining between them. The CDR3 length is 14 residues. Germline CDR1 and CDR2: MNHNS and SASEGT. The CDR3 sequence: CASSEQSMNTEAFF. DNA of the CDR3: TGTGCCAGCAGTGAACAGAGCATGAACACTGAAGCTTTCTTT.